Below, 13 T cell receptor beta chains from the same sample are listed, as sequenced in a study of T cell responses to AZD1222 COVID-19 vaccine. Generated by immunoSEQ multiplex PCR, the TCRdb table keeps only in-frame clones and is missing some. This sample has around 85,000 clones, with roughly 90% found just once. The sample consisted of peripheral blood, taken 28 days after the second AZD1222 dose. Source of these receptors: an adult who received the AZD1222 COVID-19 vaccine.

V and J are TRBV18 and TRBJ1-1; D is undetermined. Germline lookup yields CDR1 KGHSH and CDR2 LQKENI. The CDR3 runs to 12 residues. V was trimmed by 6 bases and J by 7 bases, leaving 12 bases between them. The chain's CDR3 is CASSARLGEAFF. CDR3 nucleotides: TGTGCCAGCTCCGCAAGGTTAGGTGAAGCTTTCTTT.

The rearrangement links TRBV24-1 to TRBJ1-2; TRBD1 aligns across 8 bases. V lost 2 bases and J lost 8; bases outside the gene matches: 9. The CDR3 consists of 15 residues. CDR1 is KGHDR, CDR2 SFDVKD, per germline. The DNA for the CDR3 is TGTGCCACCAGTGATTCGGACAGGGTATTTAGGGGCTACACCTTC. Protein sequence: CATSDSDRVFRGYTF.

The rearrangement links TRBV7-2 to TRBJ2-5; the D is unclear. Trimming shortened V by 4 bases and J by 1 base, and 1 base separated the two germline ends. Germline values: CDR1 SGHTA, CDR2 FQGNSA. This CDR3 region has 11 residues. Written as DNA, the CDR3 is TGTGCCAGCAGCTCCCAAGAGACCCAGTACTTC. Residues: CASSSQETQYF.

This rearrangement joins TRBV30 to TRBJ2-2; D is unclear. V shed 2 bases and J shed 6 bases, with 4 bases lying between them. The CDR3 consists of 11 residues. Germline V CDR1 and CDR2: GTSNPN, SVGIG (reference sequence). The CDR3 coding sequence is TGTGCCTGGAGTCGGGCCGGGGAGCTGTTTTTT. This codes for CAWSRAGELFF.

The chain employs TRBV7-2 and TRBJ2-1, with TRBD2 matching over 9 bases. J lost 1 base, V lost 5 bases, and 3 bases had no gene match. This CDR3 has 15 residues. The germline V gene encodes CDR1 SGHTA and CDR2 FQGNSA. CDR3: CASSPTSGSYNEQFF. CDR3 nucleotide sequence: TGTGCCAGCAGCCCGACTAGCGGATCCTACAATGAGCAGTTCTTC.

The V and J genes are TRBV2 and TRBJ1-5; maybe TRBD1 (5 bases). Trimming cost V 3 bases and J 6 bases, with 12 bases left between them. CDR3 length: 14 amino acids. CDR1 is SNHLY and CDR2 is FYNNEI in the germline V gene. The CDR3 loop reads CASSEGVSGQPQHF. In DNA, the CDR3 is TGTGCCAGCAGTGAGGGGGTGTCGGGTCAGCCCCAGCATTTT. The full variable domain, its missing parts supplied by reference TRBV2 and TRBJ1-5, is EPEVTQTPSHQVTQMGQEVILRCVPISNHLYFYWYRQILGQKVEFLVSFYNNEISEKSEIFDDQFSVERPDGSNFTLKIRSTKLEDSAMYFCASSEGVSGQPQHFGDGTRLSIL.

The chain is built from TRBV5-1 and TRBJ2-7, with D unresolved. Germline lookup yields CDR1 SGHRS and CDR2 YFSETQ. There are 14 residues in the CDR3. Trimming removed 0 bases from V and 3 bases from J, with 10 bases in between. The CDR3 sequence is CASSLEATYYEQYF. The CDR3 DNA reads TGCGCCAGCAGCTTGGAAGCCACCTACTACGAGCAGTACTTC.

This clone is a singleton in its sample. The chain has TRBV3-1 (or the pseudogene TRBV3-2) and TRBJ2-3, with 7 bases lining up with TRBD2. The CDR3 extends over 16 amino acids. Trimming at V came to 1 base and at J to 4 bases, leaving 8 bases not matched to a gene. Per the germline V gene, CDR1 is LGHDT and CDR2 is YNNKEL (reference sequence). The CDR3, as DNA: TGTGCCAGCAGCCAAGTAAGCGGGGAGGCATCAGATACGCAGTATTTT. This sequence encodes CASSQVSGEASDTQYF.

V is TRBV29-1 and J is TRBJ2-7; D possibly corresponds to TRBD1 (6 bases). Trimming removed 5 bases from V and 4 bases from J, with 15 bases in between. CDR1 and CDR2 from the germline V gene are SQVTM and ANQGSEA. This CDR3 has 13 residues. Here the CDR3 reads CSVPGKGVYEQYF. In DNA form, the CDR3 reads TGCAGCGTTCCCGGAAAGGGGGTTTACGAGCAGTACTTC.

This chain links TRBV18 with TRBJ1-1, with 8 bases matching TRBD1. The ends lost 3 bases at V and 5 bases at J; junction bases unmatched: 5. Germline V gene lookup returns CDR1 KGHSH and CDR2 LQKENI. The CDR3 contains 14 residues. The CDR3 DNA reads TGTGCCAGCTCACCCGCAGGGGGCCTTACTGAAGCTTTCTTT. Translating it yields CASSPAGGLTEAFF.

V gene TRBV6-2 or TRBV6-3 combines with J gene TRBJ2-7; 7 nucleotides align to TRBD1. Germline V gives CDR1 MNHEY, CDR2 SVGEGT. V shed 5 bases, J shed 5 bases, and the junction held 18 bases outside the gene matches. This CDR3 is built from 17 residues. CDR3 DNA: TGTGCCAGCAGTCTCAGGCTAAACAGGGGTCGAAGTGACGAGCAGTACTTC. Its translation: CASSLRLNRGRSDEQYF.

CDR3 residues: CASSPEGNTGELFF. The CDR3 coding sequence is TGTGCCAGCAGCCCCGAAGGGAACACCGGGGAGCTGTTTTTT. V and J are TRBV4-2 and TRBJ2-2; D not resolved. Between the trimmed V and J ends, which lost 4 bases and 1 base, there was a span of 7 bases. Germline CDR1 reads LGHNA; CDR2 reads YNFKEQ. The CDR3 runs 14 residues.

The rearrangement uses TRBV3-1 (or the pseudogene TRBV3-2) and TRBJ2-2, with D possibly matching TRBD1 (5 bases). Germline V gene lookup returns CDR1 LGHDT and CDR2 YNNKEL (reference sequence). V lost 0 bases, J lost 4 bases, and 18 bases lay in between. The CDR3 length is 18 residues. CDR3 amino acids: CASSQDRAGIRCTGELFF. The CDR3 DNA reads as TGTGCCAGCAGCCAAGACAGGGCAGGGATTAGGTGCACCGGGGAGCTGTTTTTT.